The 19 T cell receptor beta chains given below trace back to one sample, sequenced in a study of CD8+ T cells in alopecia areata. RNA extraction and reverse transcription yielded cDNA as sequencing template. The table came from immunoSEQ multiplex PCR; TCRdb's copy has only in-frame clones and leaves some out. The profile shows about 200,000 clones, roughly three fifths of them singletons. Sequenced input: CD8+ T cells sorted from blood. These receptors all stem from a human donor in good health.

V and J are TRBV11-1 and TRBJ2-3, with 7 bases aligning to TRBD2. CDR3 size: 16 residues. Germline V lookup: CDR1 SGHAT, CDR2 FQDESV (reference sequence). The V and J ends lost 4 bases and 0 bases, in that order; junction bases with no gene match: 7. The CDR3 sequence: CASSSPRGGSTDTQYF. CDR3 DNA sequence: TGTGCCAGCAGCTCCCCGAGGGGAGGGAGCACAGATACGCAGTATTTT.

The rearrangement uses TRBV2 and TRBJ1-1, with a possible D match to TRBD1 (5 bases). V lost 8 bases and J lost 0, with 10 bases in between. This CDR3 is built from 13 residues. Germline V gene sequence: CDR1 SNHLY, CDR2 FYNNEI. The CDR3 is CASGGTVNTEAFF. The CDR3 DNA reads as TGTGCCAGCGGTGGGACGGTGAACACTGAAGCTTTCTTT.

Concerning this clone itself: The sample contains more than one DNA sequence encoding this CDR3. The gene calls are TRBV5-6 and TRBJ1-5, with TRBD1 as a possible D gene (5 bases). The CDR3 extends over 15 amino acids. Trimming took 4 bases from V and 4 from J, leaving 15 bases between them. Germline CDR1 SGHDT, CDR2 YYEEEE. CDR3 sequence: CASSIGQGPNQPQHF. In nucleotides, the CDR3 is TGTGCCAGCAGCATAGGACAAGGGCCGAATCAGCCCCAGCATTTT. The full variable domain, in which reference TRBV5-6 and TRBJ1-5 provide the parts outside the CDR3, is DAGVTQSPTHLIKTRGQQVTLRCSPKSGHDTVSWYQQALGQGPQFIFQYYEEEERQRGNFPDRFSGHQFPNYSSELNVNALLLGDSALYLCASSIGQGPNQPQHFGDGTRLSIL.

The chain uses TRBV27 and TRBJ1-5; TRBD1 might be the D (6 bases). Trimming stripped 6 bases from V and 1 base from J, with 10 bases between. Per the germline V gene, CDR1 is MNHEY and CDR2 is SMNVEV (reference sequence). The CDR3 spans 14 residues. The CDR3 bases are TGTGCCAGCAGAACAGGGCAGAGCAATCAGCCCCAGCATTTT. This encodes CASRTGQSNQPQHF.

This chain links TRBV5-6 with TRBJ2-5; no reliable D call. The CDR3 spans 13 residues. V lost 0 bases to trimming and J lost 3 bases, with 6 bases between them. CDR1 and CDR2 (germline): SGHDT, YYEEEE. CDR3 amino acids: CASSLGAEETQYF. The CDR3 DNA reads TGTGCCAGCAGCTTGGGGGCTGAAGAGACCCAGTACTTC.

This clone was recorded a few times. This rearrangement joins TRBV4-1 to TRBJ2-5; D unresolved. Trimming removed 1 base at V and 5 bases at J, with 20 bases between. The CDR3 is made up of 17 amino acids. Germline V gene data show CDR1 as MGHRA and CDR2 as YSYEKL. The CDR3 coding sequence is TGCGCCAGCAGCCAAGGAACCTCCCGGGCGGATCGGGAGACCCAGTACTTC. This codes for CASSQGTSRADRETQYF.

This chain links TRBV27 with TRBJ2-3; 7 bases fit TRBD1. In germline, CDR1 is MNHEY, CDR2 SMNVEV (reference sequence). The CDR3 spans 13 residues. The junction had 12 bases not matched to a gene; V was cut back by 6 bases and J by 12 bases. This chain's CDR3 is CASRPTTGTGQYF. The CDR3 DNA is TGTGCCAGCAGGCCAACGACAGGGACGGGTCAGTATTTT.

CDR3 loop: CAISDRTPDGNTEAFF. In nucleotides, the CDR3 is TGTGCCATCAGTGATCGAACACCCGATGGGAACACTGAAGCTTTCTTT. The chain is built from TRBV10-3 and TRBJ1-1; D remains ambiguous. The CDR3 spans 16 residues. Trimming cost V 3 bases and J 1 base, with 15 bases left between them. Germline V gives CDR1 ENHRY, CDR2 SYGVKD.

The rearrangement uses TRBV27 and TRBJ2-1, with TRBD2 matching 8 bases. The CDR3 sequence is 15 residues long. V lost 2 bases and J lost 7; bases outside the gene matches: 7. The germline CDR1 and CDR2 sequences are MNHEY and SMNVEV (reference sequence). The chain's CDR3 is CASSLAASGRNEQFF. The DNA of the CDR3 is TGTGCCAGCAGTTTAGCGGCTAGCGGGCGGAATGAGCAGTTCTTC.

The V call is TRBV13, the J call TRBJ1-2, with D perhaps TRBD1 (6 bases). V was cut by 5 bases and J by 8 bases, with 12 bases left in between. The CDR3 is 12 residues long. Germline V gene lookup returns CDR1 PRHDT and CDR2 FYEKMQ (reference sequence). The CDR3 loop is CASSRDRNGYTF. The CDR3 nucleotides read TGTGCCAGCAGCCGAGACAGGAACGGCTACACCTTC.

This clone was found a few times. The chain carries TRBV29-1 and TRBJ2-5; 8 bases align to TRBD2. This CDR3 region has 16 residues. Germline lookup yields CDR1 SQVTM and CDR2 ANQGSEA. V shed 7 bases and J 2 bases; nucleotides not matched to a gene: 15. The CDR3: CSGSGGSGGHQETQYF. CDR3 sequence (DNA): TGCAGCGGGTCAGGAGGGAGCGGGGGTCATCAAGAGACCCAGTACTTC. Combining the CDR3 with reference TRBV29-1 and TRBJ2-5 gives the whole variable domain SAVISQKPSRDICQRGTSLTIQCQVDSQVTMMFWYRQQPGQSLTLIATANQGSEATYESGFVIDKFPISRPNLTFSTLTVSNMSPEDSSIYLCSGSGGSGGHQETQYFGPGTRLLVL.

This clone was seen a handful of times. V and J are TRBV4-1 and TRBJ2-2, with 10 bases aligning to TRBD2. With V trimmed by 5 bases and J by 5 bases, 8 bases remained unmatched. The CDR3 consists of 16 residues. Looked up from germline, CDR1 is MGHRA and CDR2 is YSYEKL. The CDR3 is CASSSIAGGGTGELFF. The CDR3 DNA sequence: TGCGCCAGCAGCTCGATAGCGGGGGGTGGTACCGGGGAGCTGTTTTTT.

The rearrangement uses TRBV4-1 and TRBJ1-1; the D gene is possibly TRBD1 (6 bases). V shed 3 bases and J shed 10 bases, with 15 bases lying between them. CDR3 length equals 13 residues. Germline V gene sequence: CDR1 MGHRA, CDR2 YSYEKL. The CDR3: CASSQTTQGLAFF. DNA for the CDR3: TGCGCCAGCAGCCAGACAACGCAGGGGCTAGCTTTCTTT.

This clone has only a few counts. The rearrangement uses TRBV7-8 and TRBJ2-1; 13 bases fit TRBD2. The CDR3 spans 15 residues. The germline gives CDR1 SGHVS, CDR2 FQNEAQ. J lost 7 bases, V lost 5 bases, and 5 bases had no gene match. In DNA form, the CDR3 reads TGTGCCAGCAGCACTAGCGGGGGGGCGACTAATGAGCAGTTCTTC. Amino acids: CASSTSGGATNEQFF. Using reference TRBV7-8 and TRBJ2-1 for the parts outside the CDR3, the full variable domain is GAGVSQSPRYKVAKRGQDVALRCDPISGHVSLFWYQQALGQGPEFLTYFQNEAQLDKSGLPSDRFFAERPEGSVSTLKIQRTQQEDSAVYLCASSTSGGATNEQFFGPGTRLTVL.

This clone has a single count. CDR3 nucleotides: TGCGCCAGCAGCCCAGGGACCAACACTGAAGCTTTCTTT. Protein: CASSPGTNTEAFF. The V call is TRBV4-1, the J call TRBJ1-1, with a weak D call TRBD1 (5 bases). The CDR3 consists of 13 residues. V was clipped by 4 bases and J by 2 bases, with 8 bases between them. The V gene's germline CDR1 is MGHRA and CDR2 YSYEKL.

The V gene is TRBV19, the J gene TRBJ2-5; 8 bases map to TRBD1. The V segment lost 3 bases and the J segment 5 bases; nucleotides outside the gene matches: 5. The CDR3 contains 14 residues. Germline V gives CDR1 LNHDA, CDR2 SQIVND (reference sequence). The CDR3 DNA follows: TGTGCCAGTAGTATTCGGGGACAGGTGGAGACCCAGTACTTC. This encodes CASSIRGQVETQYF.

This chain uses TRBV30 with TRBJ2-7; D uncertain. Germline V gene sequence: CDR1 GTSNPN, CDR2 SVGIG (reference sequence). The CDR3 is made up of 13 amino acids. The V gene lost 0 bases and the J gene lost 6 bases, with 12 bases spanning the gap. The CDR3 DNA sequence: TGTGCCTGGAGTGTACATAGTGGGCCCGAGCAGTACTTC. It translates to CAWSVHSGPEQYF.

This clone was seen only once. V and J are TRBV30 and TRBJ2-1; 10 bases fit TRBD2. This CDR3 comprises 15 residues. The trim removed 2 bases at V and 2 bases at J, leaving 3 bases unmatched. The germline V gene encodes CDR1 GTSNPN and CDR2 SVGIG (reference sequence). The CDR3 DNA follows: TGTGCCTGGAGTAACCTAGCGGGGGCCTACAATGAGCAGTTCTTC. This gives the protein CAWSNLAGAYNEQFF.

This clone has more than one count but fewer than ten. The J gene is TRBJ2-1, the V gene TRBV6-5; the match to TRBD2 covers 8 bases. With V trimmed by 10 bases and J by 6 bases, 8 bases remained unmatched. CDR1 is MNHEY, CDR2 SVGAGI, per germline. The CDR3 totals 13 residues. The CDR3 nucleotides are TGTGCCACCAGCGGGACTAGTCTCAATGAGCAGTTCTTC. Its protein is CATSGTSLNEQFF.